This TCR beta chain derives from a study of vaccination and CD4 T cells after COVID-19. At the Johns Hopkins FTIC core, DNA taken from cultured CD4+ T cells was sequenced by way of the Oncomine TCR Beta short-read assay. One entry per CDR3 protein results from TCRdb running MiXCR on the PCR reads. The table shows roughly 11,000 distinct CDR3 sequences, with over 60% occurring only once. The treatment is: roughly 10-day PBMC culture with coronavirus spike peptide pools or control peptides (ViraFEST assay). In regard to this clonotype: Its antigen remains unidentified.

Trimming left V 5 bases short and J 6 bases short, with 11 bases between. CDR3 length: 11 amino acids. Germline V gene data show CDR1 as GTSNPN and CDR2 as SVGIG (reference sequence). The sequenced sample was CD4+ T cells from blood, cultured in vitro. The chain couples TRBV30 to TRBJ2-7; D gene uncertain. The clonotype originates from a human donor who had recovered from COVID-19. This CDR3 is CAWATVREQYF. CDR3 DNA sequence: TGTGCCTGGGCAACAGTGCGCGAGCAGTACTTC.